This is a list of T cell receptor beta chains from one sample in a study of shared clonotypes between healthy human individuals. This table comes from immunoSEQ multiplex PCR, and its TCRdb copy is limited to in-frame clones, with some not included. The sample has roughly 2.4 million clones, approximately 96% seen once. The specimen was naive CD4+ T cells sorted from blood. Receptors were obtained from a young man in good health. CDR3s include the opening cysteine and the closing phenylalanine or tryptophan. A D gene is named only where the DNA matches it firmly. Size values are once, few and many counts, or a class for expanded clones, and some rows have none.

j_call | v_call | clone_size | d_call | cdr3_nt | cdr3_aa
TRBJ2-7 | TRBV5-1 | - | - | TGCGCCAGCAGCCCGGACGGCAGCTCCTACGAGCAGTACTTC | CASSPDGSSYEQYF
TRBJ1-5 | TRBV6-6 | - | - | TGTGCCAGCAGTAGAGACAAAGATCAGCCCCAGCATTTT | CASSRDKDQPQHF
TRBJ1-2 | TRBV27 | - | - | TGTGCCAGCAGTTTATCCCTCCTCTCTGGCTACACCTTC | CASSLSLLSGYTF
TRBJ2-3 | TRBV4-1 | - | TRBD2 | TGCGCCAGCAGCCAAAGGGTAAGCGGGGGGGCCGATACGCAGTATTTT | CASSQRVSGGADTQYF
TRBJ2-7 | TRBV30 | - | TRBD1 | TGTGCCTGGAGGAGGGGGACCTCAGGGGGTGTTAGCACCTACGAGCAGTACTTC | CAWRRGTSGGVSTYEQYF
TRBJ1-1 | TRBV4-1 | - | - | TGCGCCAGCAGCCAAGAGGACGGAAACACTGAAGCTTTCTTT | CASSQEDGNTEAFF
TRBJ2-1 | TRBV30 | - | - | TGTGCCTGGACACCCCTCAGGGATGAGCAGTTCTTC | CAWTPLRDEQFF
TRBJ2-7 | TRBV7-8 | - | - | TGTGCCAGCAGCTTAAGGGGCCAGGAGAGCTCCTACGAGCAGTACTTC | CASSLRGQESSYEQYF
TRBJ2-7 | TRBV5-1 | - | TRBD2 | TGCGCCAGCAGCGACGGACCGGGACTAGCATCCTACGAGCAGTACTTC | CASSDGPGLASYEQYF
TRBJ2-1 | TRBV7-9 | - | TRBD2 | TGTGCCAGCAGCTTTAGCGGGAGGTTTCAGTACAATGAGCAGTTCTTC | CASSFSGRFQYNEQFF
TRBJ2-7 | TRBV11-2 | - | - | TGTGCCAGCAGCCGGGGGTACACAAACTACGAGCAGTACTTC | CASSRGYTNYEQYF
TRBJ2-1 | TRBV10-1 | few | - | TGCGCCAGCAGCCCTGCTGACAATGAGCAGTTCTTC | CASSPADNEQFF